This T cell receptor (beta chain) was identified in a study of CD8+CD57+ T cells in acquired aplastic anemia. As for the study in general: DNA from sorted CD4+ and CD8+ cells averaged roughly 3.2 ug. As sequenced from healthy donors, CD4+ cells averaged roughly 11 million reads. General study results and limits: Patients and controls shared about 27 CD8+ CDR3 sequences.

Researchers used genomic DNA as the template to profile TCR beta VDJ and CDR3. TCRdb independently ran MiXCR on the reads; one entry per CDR3 protein. The table records approximately 170,000 distinct CDR3 sequences, approximately 52% of them present only once. The sample holds many counts of this clonotype. The antigen is not known. The V end lost 5 bases, the J end lost 10 bases, and 20 bases lay between the germline ends. Germline assignment: CDR1 MNHEY and CDR2 SVGEGT. This CDR3 has 14 residues. The chain combines TRBV6-2 or TRBV6-3 with TRBJ1-1; D perhaps matches TRBD1 (5 bases). The TCR was taken from a human donor in good health, serving as a control. The source material was sorted CD4+, CD8+, or CD8+CD57+ T cells (not recorded which) from PBMCs. The CDR3 here is CASSPNFQGSRAFF. In DNA, the CDR3 is TGTGCCAGCAGTCCCAATTTCCAGGGCTCGAGAGCTTTCTTT.